The 25 T cell receptor beta chains below all came from one sample that was sequenced in a study of vaccination and CD4 T cells after COVID-19 (dated by TCRdb to between 2021 and 2024). The library was produced with PCR. The instrument given in TCRdb is Illumina iSeq 100. DNA from cultured CD4+ T cells underwent TCR sequencing with the Oncomine TCR Beta short-read assay at the Johns Hopkins FTIC core. The raw public reads went through TCRdb reprocessing: fastp at Q25, MiXCR clone calling, in-frame beta chains kept. Rows with one shared CDR3 protein collapse into an entry with the most common genes and DNA. In all, the sample holds just over 15,000 distinct CDR3 sequences, and roughly 43% of those were seen once. The ten largest clonotypes hold 5.6% of the sample. Interpreted using the paper, the treatment or condition label stands for: 10-day PBMC culture with coronavirus spike peptide pools or control peptides (ViraFEST assay).

These TCRs' antigens remain unknown. The sample in question was CD4+ T cells from blood, cultured in vitro, obtained before SARS-CoV-2 vaccination. The receptors here all came from a human donor who had recovered from COVID-19.

The V and J genes are TRBV7-9 and TRBJ2-2; weak D call: TRBD1 (6 bases). Trimming cost V 1 base and J 5 bases, with 14 bases left between them. This CDR3 contains 16 residues. Germline CDR1 and CDR2: SEHNR and FQNEAQ (reference sequence). The CDR3 here is CASSLDVGAATGELFF. The CDR3 DNA reads as TGTGCCAGCAGCTTAGACGTGGGGGCCGCTACCGGGGAGCTGTTTTTT.

In this sample, this clonotype turned up a few times. This chain connects TRBV6-1 to TRBJ1-1, with 11 nucleotides matching TRBD1. Germline lookup yields CDR1 MNHNS and CDR2 SASEGT. The CDR3 consists of 13 residues. J gave up 12 bases and V 3 bases, and 6 bases lay outside the gene matches. The CDR3 DNA follows: TGTGCCAGCAGTGACCGGGACAGGGGGACGTCTTTCTTT. Encoded protein: CASSDRDRGTSFF.

This chain links TRBV20-1 with TRBJ2-7, with D unresolved. The length of the CDR3 is 13 residues. V lost 3 bases, J lost 2 bases, and 11 bases lay in between. Germline lookup yields CDR1 DFQATT and CDR2 SNEGSKA (reference sequence). CDR3: CSARAGGAYEQYF. CDR3 in DNA: TGCAGTGCTAGGGCAGGCGGTGCCTACGAGCAGTACTTC.

J is TRBJ2-5 and V is TRBV2, with TRBD1 matching over 8 bases. The CDR3 consists of 13 residues. CDR1 and CDR2 from the germline V gene are SNHLY and FYNNEI. The V segment lost 10 bases and the J segment 2 bases; nucleotides outside the gene matches: 6. This chain's CDR3 is CATVRDRQETQYF. DNA of the CDR3: TGTGCCACCGTAAGGGACAGGCAAGAGACCCAGTACTTC. Looking up the rest from reference TRBV2 and TRBJ2-5 gives the full variable domain: EPEVTQTPSHQVTQMGQEVILRCVPISNHLYFYWYRQILGQKVEFLVSFYNNEISEKSEIFDDQFSVERPDGSNFTLKIRSTKLEDSAMYFCATVRDRQETQYFGPGTRLLVL.

The table lists this clonotype with a few counts. The rearrangement links TRBV10-3 to TRBJ1-2; D is possibly TRBD1 (5 bases). Germline CDR1 and CDR2: ENHRY and SYGVKD. Trimming took off 3 bases at V and 5 bases at J, with 13 bases between the two ends. The CDR3 is 14 residues long. CDR3 loop: CAISEGTDHYGYTF. The CDR3, as DNA: TGTGCCATCAGTGAAGGGACGGATCATTATGGCTACACCTTC.

CDR3 in DNA: TGTGCCAGCAGCTTAGTTGTCGGATACACTGAAGCTTTCTTT. As protein: CASSLVVGYTEAFF. The chain is built from TRBV11-3 and TRBJ1-1; D remains ambiguous. V was cut by 1 base and J by 3 bases, with 9 bases left in between. The CDR3 loop spans 14 amino acids. Germline lookup yields CDR1 SGHNT and CDR2 YENEEA.

This clonotype has only a few counts. The chain combines TRBV6-1 with TRBJ1-5; D is uncertain. Germline CDR1 reads MNHNS; CDR2 reads SASEGT. The CDR3 totals 14 residues. The V end lost 2 bases, the J end lost 7 bases, and 12 bases lay between the germline ends. CDR3 nucleotides: TGTGCCAGCAGTGAATCCGTTGTGTACCAGCCCCAGCATTTT. It translates to CASSESVVYQPQHF.

V and J are TRBV7-2 and TRBJ1-6, with 7 bases that match TRBD1. This CDR3 is 14 amino acids long. After removal of 5 bases from V and 5 bases from J, the junction contained 3 bases not matched to a gene. Germline V CDR1 and CDR2: SGHTA, FQGNSA. The chain's CDR3 is CASSTTGNNSPLHF. CDR3 bases: TGTGCCAGCAGCACGACAGGGAATAATTCACCCCTCCACTTT.

This clonotype showed up just a few times. J is TRBJ1-1 and V is TRBV19; D unresolved. The CDR3 totals 15 residues. CDR1 and CDR2 from the germline V gene are LNHDA and SQIVND (reference sequence). V was shortened by 5 bases and J by 4 bases, with 17 bases between the two germline ends. CDR3 coding DNA: TGTGCCAGTAGTGTTGGGGTGGGGTACGGCACTGAAGCTTTCTTT. It yields the protein CASSVGVGYGTEAFF.

The CDR3, as DNA: TGTGCCAGCAGTTACGAGACGAGGACTGAAGCTTTCTTT. Translated: CASSYETRTEAFF. The chain joins TRBV6-2 or TRBV6-3 to TRBJ1-1; D gene uncertain. In germline, CDR1 is MNHEY, CDR2 SVGEGT. The V end was cut by 2 bases, the J end by 5 bases, with 9 bases between. The CDR3 has 13 amino acids.

The chain is built from TRBV20-1 and TRBJ2-2, with D possibly TRBD1 on 5 matching bases. V lost 0 bases to trimming and J lost 5 bases, with 10 bases between them. CDR1 is DFQATT, CDR2 SNEGSKA, per germline (reference sequence). CDR3 length equals 14 residues. The CDR3 DNA follows: TGCAGTGCTAGAGATAGGAAGGGGACCGGGGAGCTGTTTTTT. Translation: CSARDRKGTGELFF.

The chain combines TRBV29-1 with TRBJ2-7, with TRBD1 identical over 8 bases. This CDR3 is built from 12 residues. Germline loops: CDR1 SQVTM, CDR2 ANQGSEA. Losses at the gene ends were 8 bases for V and 3 bases for J; bases not matched to a gene: 6. CDR3 nucleotide sequence: TGCAGCACCAGCACAGGGGGCTACGAGCAGTACTTC. Translated, it gives CSTSTGGYEQYF.

This clonotype showed up just a few times. The rearrangement uses TRBV6-1 and TRBJ1-6; 8 bases are shared with TRBD1. The trim removed 5 bases at V and 7 bases at J, leaving 1 base unmatched. This CDR3 is built from 13 residues. CDR1 is MNHNS and CDR2 is SASEGT in the germline V gene. This CDR3 reads CASSRTGNSPLHF. CDR3 DNA sequence: TGTGCCAGCAGTAGGACAGGGAATTCACCCCTCCACTTT.

This clonotype was counted only a few times. The chain combines TRBV7-8 with TRBJ1-2; D ambiguous. The CDR3 runs 14 residues. CDR1 SGHVS and CDR2 FQNEAQ come from the germline V gene. Trimming took off 5 bases at V and 5 bases at J, with 15 bases between the two ends. CDR3 sequence reads: CASSPQAGSYGYTF. CDR3 in DNA: TGTGCCAGCAGCCCACAAGCGGGTTCGTATGGCTACACCTTC.

The rearrangement links TRBV7-3 to TRBJ2-5; 11 positions match TRBD1. The CDR3 sequence is 15 residues long. Looked up from germline, CDR1 is SGHTA and CDR2 is FQGTGA. J lost 4 bases, V lost 5 bases, and 6 bases had no gene match. The CDR3 spells CASSADRGQGETQYF. Here the CDR3 DNA reads TGTGCCAGCAGCGCGGACAGGGGGCAGGGAGAGACCCAGTACTTC.

The CDR3 loop is CASSHRAGQGFQPQHF. For the CDR3, the DNA is TGTGCCAGCAGTCACCGGGCGGGACAGGGGTTCCAGCCCCAGCATTTT. The chain couples TRBV6-1 to TRBJ1-5, with TRBD1 identical over 10 bases. Trimming cost V 5 bases and J 7 bases; bases outside gene matches: 11. Germline assignment: CDR1 MNHNS and CDR2 SASEGT. The length of the CDR3 is 16 residues.

The chain has TRBV11-3 and TRBJ2-5, with D possibly being TRBD1 or TRBD2 (5 bases each). The CDR3 runs to 15 residues. CDR1 is SGHNT, CDR2 YENEEA, per germline. V lost 3 bases and J lost 6, with 17 bases in between. CDR3 loop: CASSFGDGRGKTQYF. In nucleotides, the CDR3 is TGTGCCAGCAGCTTCGGGGACGGCCGAGGGAAGACCCAGTACTTC.

The V and J genes are TRBV6-1 and TRBJ1-2, with D perhaps TRBD1 (6 bases). The germline V and J ends were trimmed by 8 bases and 8 bases, with 18 bases remaining between them. There are 13 residues in the CDR3. CDR1 and CDR2 from the germline V gene are MNHNS and SASEGT. CDR3 residues: CASRTGGARGYTF. DNA of the CDR3: TGTGCCAGCCGTACGGGGGGGGCGCGGGGCTACACCTTC.

The chain carries TRBV7-9 and TRBJ2-7; D not resolved. Looked up from germline, CDR1 is SEHNR and CDR2 is FQNEAQ (reference sequence). The V end lost 5 bases, the J end lost 7 bases, and 18 bases lay between the germline ends. The CDR3 covers 14 residues. The CDR3 sequence is CASSNHGRAGEQYF. DNA for the CDR3: TGTGCCAGCAGCAACCACGGACGGGCCGGAGAGCAGTACTTC.

This clonotype showed up just a few times. The chain combines TRBV7-9 with TRBJ2-3; TRBD1 aligns across 12 bases. CDR1 SEHNR and CDR2 FQNEAQ come from the germline V gene (reference sequence). There are 15 residues in the CDR3. The V segment lost 5 bases and the J segment 5 bases; nucleotides outside the gene matches: 5. The CDR3 sequence: CASSLRDRGRDTQYF. In nucleotides, the CDR3 is TGTGCCAGCAGCCTCCGGGACAGGGGGCGAGATACGCAGTATTTT.

This clonotype came up once. CDR3 residues: CASSVGSGAGETQYF. The CDR3 coding sequence is TGTGCCAGCAGCGTAGGATCGGGGGCAGGAGAGACCCAGTACTTC. The chain is built from TRBV11-2 and TRBJ2-5; D might be TRBD1 or TRBD2, each matching 6 bases. CDR3 size: 15 residues. Germline loops: CDR1 SGHAT, CDR2 FQNNGV. V lost 5 bases and J lost 4, with 17 bases in between.

This sequence joins TRBV25-1 and TRBJ2-7; maybe TRBD1 (6 bases). The CDR3 sequence is 15 residues long. V shed 0 bases and J shed 3 bases, with 12 bases lying between them. Germline V gives CDR1 MGHDK, CDR2 SYGVNS. This chain's CDR3 is CASSEYGDRLYEQYF. For the CDR3, the DNA is TGTGCCAGCAGTGAATATGGTGACAGGCTCTACGAGCAGTACTTC.

The rearrangement joins TRBV6-2 or TRBV6-3 to TRBJ2-2, with D perhaps matching TRBD1 or TRBD2 (5 bases each). CDR1 and CDR2 from the germline V gene are MNHEY and SVGEGT. Trimming pared 7 bases from V and 13 bases from J, leaving 25 bases between. The CDR3 covers 15 residues. This CDR3 reads CASTKTTTKEGMLFF. The DNA of the CDR3 is TGTGCCAGCACCAAAACAACCACTAAAGAGGGGATGCTGTTTTTT.

The V gene is TRBV12-3 or TRBV12-4, the J gene TRBJ1-3; possibly TRBD1 for D (5 bases). The CDR3 loop spans 14 amino acids. The V gene lost 9 bases and the J gene lost 1 base, with 13 bases spanning the gap. CDR3 sequence reads: CASEGTRSGNTIYF. DNA of the CDR3: TGTGCCAGTGAGGGGACCAGATCTGGAAACACCATATATTTT.

This clonotype was detected only a few times. The chain combines TRBV27 with TRBJ1-6; TRBD1 matches 7 bases. The CDR3 extends over 15 amino acids. Losses at the gene ends were 3 bases for V and 3 bases for J; bases not matched to a gene: 2. CDR1 and CDR2 (germline): MNHEY, SMNVEV (reference sequence). The CDR3 protein is CASSFRQGYNSPLHF. The CDR3 DNA sequence: TGTGCCAGCAGTTTTCGACAGGGCTATAATTCACCCCTCCACTTT.